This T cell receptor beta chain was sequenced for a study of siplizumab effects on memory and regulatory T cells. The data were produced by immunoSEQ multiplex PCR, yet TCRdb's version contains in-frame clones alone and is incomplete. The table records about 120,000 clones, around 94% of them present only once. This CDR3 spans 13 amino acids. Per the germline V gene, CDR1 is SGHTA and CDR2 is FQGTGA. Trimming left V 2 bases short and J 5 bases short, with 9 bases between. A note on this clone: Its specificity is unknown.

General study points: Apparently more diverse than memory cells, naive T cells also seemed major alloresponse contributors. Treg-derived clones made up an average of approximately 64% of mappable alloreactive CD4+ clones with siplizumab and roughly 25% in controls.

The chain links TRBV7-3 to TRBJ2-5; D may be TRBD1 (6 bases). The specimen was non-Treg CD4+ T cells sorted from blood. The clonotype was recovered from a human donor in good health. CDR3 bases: TGTGCCAGCAGCTTAGAGAGGGGGGAGACCCAGTACTTC. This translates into CASSLERGETQYF.